The 3 T cell receptor beta chains given below trace back to one sample, sequenced in a study of blood T cell repertoires in COVID-19. Only in-frame clones appear in the TCRdb table, and some are missing; sequencing was by immunoSEQ multiplex PCR. Found here are some 310,000 clones, nearly 90% of them singletons; the top ten hold roughly 10%. The source material was PBMCs or T cells enriched from blood (not recorded which). These receptors were obtained from a woman aged 25 to 39 who had recovered from COVID-19.

The V and J genes are TRBV19 and TRBJ2-7; D remains unclear. Between the trimmed V and J ends, which lost 5 bases and 3 bases, there was a span of 11 bases. The germline gives CDR1 LNHDA, CDR2 SQIVND (reference sequence). This CDR3 comprises 13 residues. CDR3 DNA sequence: TGTGCCAGTAGTTTATCGGTTAGCTACGAGCAGTACTTC. Translation: CASSLSVSYEQYF.

This chain joins TRBV6-5 and TRBJ2-1, with D possibly being TRBD2 (5 bases). V gave up 6 bases and J gave up 12 bases, with 15 bases separating them. Germline CDR1 and CDR2: MNHEY and SVGAGI. The length of the CDR3 is 12 residues. In nucleotides, the CDR3 is TGTGCCAGCAGCCTACTAGGCGGAGGGCAGTTCTTC. Its translation is CASSLLGGGQFF.

This clone appeared a few times. The gene calls are TRBV19 and TRBJ1-2; no firm D call. In germline, CDR1 is LNHDA, CDR2 SQIVND (reference sequence). This CDR3 region has 15 residues. V gave up 4 bases and J gave up 6 bases, with 18 bases separating them. The CDR3 reads CASSRSGTRVDGYTF. Here the CDR3 DNA reads TGTGCCAGTAGTAGAAGCGGAACCCGGGTGGATGGCTACACCTTC.